This TCR beta chain came from a study of CD8 T cells in ankylosing spondylitis. A quantitative 5'-RACE method, one with molecular barcodes, was used to make TCR beta libraries. TCRdb passed the 5' RACE reads through MiXCR, listing each CDR3 protein once. The table has about 52,000 distinct CDR3 sequences, roughly 7.4% seen once. This clonotype was picked up many times. V was cut by 0 bases and J by 2 bases, with 14 bases left in between. This CDR3 region has 16 residues. Germline V gene data show CDR1 as SGDLS and CDR2 as YYNGEE. The origin of this receptor is a female donor with ankylosing spondylitis or in good health (not recorded which). Sequencing used blood, either unsorted or a sorted T cell fraction (not recorded which). This chain uses TRBV9 with TRBJ2-5, with a possible D match to TRBD1 (6 bases). The CDR3 reads CASSVATRGHQETQYF. The DNA of the CDR3 is TGTGCCAGCAGCGTAGCTACCAGGGGCCATCAAGAGACCCAGTACTTC.